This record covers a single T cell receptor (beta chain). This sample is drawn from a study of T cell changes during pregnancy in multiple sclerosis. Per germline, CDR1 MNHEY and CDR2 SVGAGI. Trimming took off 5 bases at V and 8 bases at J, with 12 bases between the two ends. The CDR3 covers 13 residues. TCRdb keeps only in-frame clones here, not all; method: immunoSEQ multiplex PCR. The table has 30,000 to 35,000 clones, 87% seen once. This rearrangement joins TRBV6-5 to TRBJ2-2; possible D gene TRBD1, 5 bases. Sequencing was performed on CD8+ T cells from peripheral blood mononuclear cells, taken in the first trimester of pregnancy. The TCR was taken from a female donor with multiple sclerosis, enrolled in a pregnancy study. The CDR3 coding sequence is TGTGCCAGCAGTGGGGCAGCCCCAGGGGAGCTGTTTTTT. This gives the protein CASSGAAPGELFF.